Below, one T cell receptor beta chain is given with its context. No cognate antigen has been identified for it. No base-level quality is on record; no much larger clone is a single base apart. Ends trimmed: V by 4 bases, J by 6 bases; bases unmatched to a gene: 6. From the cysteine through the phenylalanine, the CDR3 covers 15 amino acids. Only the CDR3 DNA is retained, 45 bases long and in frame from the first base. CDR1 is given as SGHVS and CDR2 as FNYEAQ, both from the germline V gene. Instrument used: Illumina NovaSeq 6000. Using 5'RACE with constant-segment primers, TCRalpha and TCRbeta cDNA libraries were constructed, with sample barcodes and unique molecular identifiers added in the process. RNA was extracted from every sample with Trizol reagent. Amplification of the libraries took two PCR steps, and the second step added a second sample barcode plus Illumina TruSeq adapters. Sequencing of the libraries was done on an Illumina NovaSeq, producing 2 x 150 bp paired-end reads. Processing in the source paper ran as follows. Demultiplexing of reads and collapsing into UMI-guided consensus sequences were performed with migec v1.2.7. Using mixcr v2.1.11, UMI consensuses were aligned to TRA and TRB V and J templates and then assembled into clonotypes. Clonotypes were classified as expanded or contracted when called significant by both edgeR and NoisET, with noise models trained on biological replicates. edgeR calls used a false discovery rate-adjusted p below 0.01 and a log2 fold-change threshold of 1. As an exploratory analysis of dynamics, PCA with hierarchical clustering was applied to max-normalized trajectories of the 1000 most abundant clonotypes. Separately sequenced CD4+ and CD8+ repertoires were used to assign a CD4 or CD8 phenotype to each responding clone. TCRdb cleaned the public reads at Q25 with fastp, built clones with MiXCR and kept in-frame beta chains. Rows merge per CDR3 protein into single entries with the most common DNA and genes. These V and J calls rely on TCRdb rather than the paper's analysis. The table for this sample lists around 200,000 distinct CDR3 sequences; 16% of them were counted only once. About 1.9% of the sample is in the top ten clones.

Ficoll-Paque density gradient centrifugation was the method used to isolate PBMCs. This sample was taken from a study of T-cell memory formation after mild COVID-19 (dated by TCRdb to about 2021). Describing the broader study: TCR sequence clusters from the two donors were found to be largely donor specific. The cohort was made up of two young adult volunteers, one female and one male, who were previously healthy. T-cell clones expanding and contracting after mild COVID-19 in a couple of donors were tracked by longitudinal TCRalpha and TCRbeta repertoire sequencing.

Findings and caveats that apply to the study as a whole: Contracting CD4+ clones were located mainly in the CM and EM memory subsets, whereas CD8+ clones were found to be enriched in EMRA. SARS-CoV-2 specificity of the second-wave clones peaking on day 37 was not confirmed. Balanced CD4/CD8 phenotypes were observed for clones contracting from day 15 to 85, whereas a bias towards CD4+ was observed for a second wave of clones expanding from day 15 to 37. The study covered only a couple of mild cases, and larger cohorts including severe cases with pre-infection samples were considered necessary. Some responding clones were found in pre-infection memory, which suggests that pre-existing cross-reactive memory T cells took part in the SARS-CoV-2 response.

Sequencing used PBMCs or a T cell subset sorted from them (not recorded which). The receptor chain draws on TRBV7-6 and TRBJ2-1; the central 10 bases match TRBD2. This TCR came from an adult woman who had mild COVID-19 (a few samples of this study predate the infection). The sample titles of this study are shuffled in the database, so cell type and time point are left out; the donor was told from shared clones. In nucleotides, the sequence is TGTGCCAGCAGCTGGAGCGGGGGGGCCTTCAATGAGCAGTTCTTC. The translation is CASSWSGGAFNEQFF. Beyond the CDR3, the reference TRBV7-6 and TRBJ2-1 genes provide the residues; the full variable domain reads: GAGVSQSPRYKVTKRGQDVALRCDPISGHVSLYWYRQALGQGPEFLTYFNYEAQQDKSGLPNDRFSAERPEGSISTLTIQRTEQRDSAMYRCASSWSGGAFNEQFFGPGTRLTVL.